The T cell receptor beta chain under discussion was sequenced for a study of shared clonotypes between healthy human individuals. Naivety among CD8 cells was defined by CD45RO negativity and positive CCR7 selection, thereby excluding terminally differentiated effector memory CD45RA+ cells. The CDR3 runs to 14 residues. Per germline, CDR1 LNHDA and CDR2 SQIVND (reference sequence). Trimming pared 9 bases from V and 4 bases from J, leaving 16 bases between. The method was immunoSEQ multiplex PCR; TCRdb's version includes in-frame clones alone and lacks a portion of them. The sample lists about 800,000 clones; 90% to 98% were seen once.

The sequenced material came from naive CD8+ T cells sorted from blood. This TCR derives from a young man in good health. The chain joins TRBV19 to TRBJ2-1; D may be TRBD2 (6 bases). This CDR3 reads CASQAVLAYNEQFF. The CDR3 nucleotides are TGTGCCAGCCAAGCGGTACTAGCTTACAATGAGCAGTTCTTC.